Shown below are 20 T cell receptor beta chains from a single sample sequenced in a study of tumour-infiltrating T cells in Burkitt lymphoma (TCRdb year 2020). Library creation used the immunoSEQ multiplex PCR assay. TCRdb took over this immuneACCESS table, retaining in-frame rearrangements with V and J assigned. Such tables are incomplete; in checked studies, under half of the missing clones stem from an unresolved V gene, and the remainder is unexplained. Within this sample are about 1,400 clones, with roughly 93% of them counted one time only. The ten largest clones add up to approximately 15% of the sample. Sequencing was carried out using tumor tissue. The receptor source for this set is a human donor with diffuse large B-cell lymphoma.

The CDR3 sequence is CASNGPDQPYNEQFF. CDR3 nucleotides: TGTGCCAGCAACGGACCGGACCAGCCCTACAATGAGCAGTTCTTC. The gene calls are TRBV7-9 and TRBJ2-1; D ambiguous. The CDR3 is 15 amino acids. Looked up from germline, CDR1 is SEHNR and CDR2 is FQNEAQ (reference sequence). V lost 7 bases to trimming and J lost 2 bases, with 15 bases between them. The complete variable domain, with remaining parts taken from reference TRBV7-9 and TRBJ2-1, reads DTGVSQNPRHKITKRGQNVTFRCDPISEHNRLYWYRQTLGQGPEFLTYFQNEAQLEKSRLLSDRFSAERPKGSFSTLEIQRTEQGDSAMYLCASNGPDQPYNEQFFGPGTRLTVL.

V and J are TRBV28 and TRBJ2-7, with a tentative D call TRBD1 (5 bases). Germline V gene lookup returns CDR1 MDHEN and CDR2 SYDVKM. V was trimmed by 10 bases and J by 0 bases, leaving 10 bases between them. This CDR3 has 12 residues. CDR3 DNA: TGTGCCACCCTAGGGGACTCCTACGAGCAGTACTTC. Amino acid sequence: CATLGDSYEQYF.

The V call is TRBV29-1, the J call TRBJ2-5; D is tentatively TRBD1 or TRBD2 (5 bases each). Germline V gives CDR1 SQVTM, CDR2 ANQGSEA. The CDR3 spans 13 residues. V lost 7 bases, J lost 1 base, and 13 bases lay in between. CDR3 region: CSARDGSQETQYF. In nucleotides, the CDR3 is TGCAGCGCACGGGACGGATCCCAAGAGACCCAGTACTTC.

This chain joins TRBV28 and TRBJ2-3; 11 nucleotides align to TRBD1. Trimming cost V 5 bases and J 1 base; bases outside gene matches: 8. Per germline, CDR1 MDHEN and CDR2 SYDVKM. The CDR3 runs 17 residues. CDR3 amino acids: CASSQLPGQGGTDTQYF. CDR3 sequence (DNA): TGTGCCAGCAGTCAGCTCCCGGGACAGGGGGGCACAGATACGCAGTATTTT.

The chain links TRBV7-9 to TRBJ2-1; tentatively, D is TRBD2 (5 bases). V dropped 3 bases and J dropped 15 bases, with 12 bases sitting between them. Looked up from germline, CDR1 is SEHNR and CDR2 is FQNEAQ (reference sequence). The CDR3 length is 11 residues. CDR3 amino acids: CASSFGSALFF. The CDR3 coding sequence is TGTGCCAGCAGCTTTGGGAGTGCGCTGTTCTTC.

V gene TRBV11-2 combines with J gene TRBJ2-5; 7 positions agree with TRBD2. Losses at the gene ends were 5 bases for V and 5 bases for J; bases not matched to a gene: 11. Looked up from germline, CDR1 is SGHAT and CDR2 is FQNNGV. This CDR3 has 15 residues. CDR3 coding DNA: TGTGCCAGCAGCCCGAAAAAATTTAGCGGGGAGACCCAGTACTTC. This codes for CASSPKKFSGETQYF.

CDR3 nucleotide sequence: TGCGCCAGCAGCCAAGATGGCGGAGTAAACAATGAGCAGTTCTTC. Its protein product is CASSQDGGVNNEQFF. This chain links TRBV4-3 with TRBJ2-1; D is undetermined. This CDR3 region has 15 residues. Per germline, CDR1 LGHNA and CDR2 YSLEER. Deletions cut 0 bases from V and 5 bases from J, with 11 bases between.

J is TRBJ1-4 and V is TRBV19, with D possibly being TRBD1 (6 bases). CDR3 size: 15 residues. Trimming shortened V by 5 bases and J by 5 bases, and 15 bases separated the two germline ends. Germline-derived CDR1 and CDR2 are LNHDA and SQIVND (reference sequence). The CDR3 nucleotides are TGTGCCAGTAGTCCCCGGACAGTAGAGAATGAAAAACTGTTTTTT. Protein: CASSPRTVENEKLFF. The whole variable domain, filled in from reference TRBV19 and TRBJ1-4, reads DGGITQSPKYLFRKEGQNVTLSCEQNLNHDAMYWYRQDPGQGLRLIYYSQIVNDFQKGDIAEGYSVSREKKESFPLTVTSAQKNPTAFYLCASSPRTVENEKLFFGSGTQLSVL.

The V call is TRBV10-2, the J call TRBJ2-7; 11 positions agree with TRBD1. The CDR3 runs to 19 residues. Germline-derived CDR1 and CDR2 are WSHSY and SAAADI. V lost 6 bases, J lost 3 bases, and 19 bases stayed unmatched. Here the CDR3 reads CASRAARGTGGKDLYEQYF. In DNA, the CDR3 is TGCGCCAGCAGGGCGGCCCGGGGGACAGGGGGAAAAGACCTCTACGAGCAGTACTTC.

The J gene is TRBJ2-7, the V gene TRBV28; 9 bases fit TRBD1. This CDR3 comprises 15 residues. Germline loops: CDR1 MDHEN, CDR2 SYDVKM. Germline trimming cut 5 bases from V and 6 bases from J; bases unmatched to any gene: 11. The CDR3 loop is CASSPPGQGGGEQYF. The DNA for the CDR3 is TGTGCCAGCAGTCCCCCGGGACAGGGTGGGGGCGAGCAGTACTTC.

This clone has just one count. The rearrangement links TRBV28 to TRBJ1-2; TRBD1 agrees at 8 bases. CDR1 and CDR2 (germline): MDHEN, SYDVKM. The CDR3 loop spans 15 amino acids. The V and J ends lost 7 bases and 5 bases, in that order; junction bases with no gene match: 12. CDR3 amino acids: CASTMTGVLWYGYTF. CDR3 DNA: TGTGCCAGCACCATGACAGGGGTTTTATGGTATGGCTACACCTTC.

The CDR3 sequence: CASSEGLAGGPWNEQYF. The CDR3 nucleotides read TGCGCCAGCAGCGAGGGACTAGCGGGAGGGCCCTGGAACGAGCAGTACTTC. This chain connects TRBV5-1 to TRBJ2-7; 16 nucleotides align to TRBD2. CDR3 length: 17 residues. J was trimmed by 5 bases and V by 4 bases; bases with no gene match: 9. From germline, CDR1 is SGHRS and CDR2 YFSETQ.

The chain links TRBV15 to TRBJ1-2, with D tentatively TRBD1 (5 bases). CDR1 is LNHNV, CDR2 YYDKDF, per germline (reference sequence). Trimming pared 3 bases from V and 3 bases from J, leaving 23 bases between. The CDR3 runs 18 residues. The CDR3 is CATSRGGDGSTTDYGYTF. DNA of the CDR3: TGTGCCACCAGCAGGGGGGGAGACGGATCCACCACTGACTATGGCTACACCTTC.

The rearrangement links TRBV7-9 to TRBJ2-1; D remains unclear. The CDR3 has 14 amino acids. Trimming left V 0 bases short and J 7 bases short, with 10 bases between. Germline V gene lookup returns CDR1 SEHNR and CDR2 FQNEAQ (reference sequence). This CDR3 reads CASSLATLGNEQFF. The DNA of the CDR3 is TGTGCCAGCAGCTTAGCCACTCTTGGGAATGAGCAGTTCTTC.

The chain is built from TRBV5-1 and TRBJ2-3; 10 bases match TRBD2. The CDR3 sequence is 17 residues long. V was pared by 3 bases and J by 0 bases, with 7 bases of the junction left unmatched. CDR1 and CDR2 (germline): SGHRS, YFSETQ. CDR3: CASSSLGTSVSTDTQYF. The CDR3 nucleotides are TGCGCCAGCAGCTCTTTAGGGACTAGCGTTAGCACAGATACGCAGTATTTT.

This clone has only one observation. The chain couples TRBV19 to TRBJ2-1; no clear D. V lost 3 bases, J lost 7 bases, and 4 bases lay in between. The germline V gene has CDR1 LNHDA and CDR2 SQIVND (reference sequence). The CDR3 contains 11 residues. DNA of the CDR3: TGTGCCAGTAGTATGATGAATGAGCAGTTCTTC. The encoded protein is CASSMMNEQFF. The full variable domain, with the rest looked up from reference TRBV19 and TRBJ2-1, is DGGITQSPKYLFRKEGQNVTLSCEQNLNHDAMYWYRQDPGQGLRLIYYSQIVNDFQKGDIAEGYSVSREKKESFPLTVTSAQKNPTAFYLCASSMMNEQFFGPGTRLTVL.

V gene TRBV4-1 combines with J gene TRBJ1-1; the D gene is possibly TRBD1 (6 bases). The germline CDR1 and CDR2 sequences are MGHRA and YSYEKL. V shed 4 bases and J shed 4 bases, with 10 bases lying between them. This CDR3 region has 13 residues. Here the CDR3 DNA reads TGCGCCAGCAGCCCGGGGGGGGCCACTGAAGCTTTCTTT. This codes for CASSPGGATEAFF.

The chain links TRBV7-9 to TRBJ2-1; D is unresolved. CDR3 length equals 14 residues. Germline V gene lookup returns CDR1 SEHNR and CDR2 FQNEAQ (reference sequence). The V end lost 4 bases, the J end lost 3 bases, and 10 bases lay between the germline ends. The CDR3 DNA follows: TGTGCCAGCAGCTCCCCAATCAACTACAATGAGCAGTTCTTC. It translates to CASSSPINYNEQFF.

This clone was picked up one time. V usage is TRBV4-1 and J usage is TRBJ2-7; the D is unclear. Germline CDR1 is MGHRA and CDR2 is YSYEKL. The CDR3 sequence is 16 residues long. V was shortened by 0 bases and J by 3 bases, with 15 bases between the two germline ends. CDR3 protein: CASSQESHAGLYEQYF. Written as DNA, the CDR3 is TGCGCCAGCAGCCAAGAATCTCACGCAGGTCTCTACGAGCAGTACTTC.

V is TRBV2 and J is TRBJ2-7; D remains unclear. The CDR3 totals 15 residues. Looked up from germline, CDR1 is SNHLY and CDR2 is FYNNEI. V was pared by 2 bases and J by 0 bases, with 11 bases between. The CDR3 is CASSESSLSSYEQYF. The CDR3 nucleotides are TGTGCCAGCAGTGAATCGAGCTTAAGCTCCTACGAGCAGTACTTC.